The 29 T cell receptor beta chains listed next were all sequenced from one sample in a study of blood T cells in healthy people across ages. Next came a second PCR, run for about 6 to 12 cycles, which used a sample-barcoded 5' primer along with a J-beta primer mix. Each CDR3 protein is one row after TCRdb ran MiXCR on the 5' RACE reads. This table has hundreds of thousands of distinct CDR3 sequences, 56% appearing once. Input material: blood. All receptors come from a middle-aged man in good health.

DNA for the CDR3: TGTGCCAGCAGTTTAATTGGGACAGGGGGCGCGGACACTGAAGCTTTCTTT. Protein product: CASSLIGTGGADTEAFF. This chain links TRBV27 with TRBJ1-1; 12 bases line up with TRBD1. With V trimmed by 2 bases and J by 3 bases, 7 bases remained unmatched. The CDR3 contains 17 residues. Germline CDR1 and CDR2: MNHEY and SMNVEV (reference sequence).

V gene TRBV29-1 combines with J gene TRBJ2-6, with 11 bases lining up with TRBD1. Germline V gives CDR1 SQVTM, CDR2 ANQGSEA. This CDR3 region has 20 residues. V shed 0 bases and J 0 bases; nucleotides not matched to a gene: 10. For the CDR3, the DNA is TGCAGCGTTGAAGATCAGGGGGGGACAGGGGGTTACTCTGGGGCCAACGTCCTGACTTTC. The encoded protein is CSVEDQGGTGGYSGANVLTF.

The chain joins TRBV2 to TRBJ2-3, with D perhaps TRBD1 (6 bases). Trimming stripped 10 bases from V and 3 bases from J, with 17 bases between. The CDR3 has 14 amino acids. CDR1 SNHLY and CDR2 FYNNEI come from the germline V gene. The DNA for the CDR3 is TGTGCCAACGCACAGGGATTAGGTACAGATACGCAGTATTTT. It codes for CANAQGLGTDTQYF.

The chain carries TRBV7-7 and TRBJ2-1, with TRBD2 as a possible D gene (5 bases). Near its end, the DNA agrees better with TRBJ2-7, so the J call may be wrong. The CDR3 spans 16 residues. Germline loops: CDR1 SSHAT, CDR2 FNYEAQ (reference sequence). The CDR3 protein is CASSPGKGFSYNEQYF. The CDR3 region has the DNA TGTGCCAGCAGCCCGGGAAAGGGATTCTCCTACAATGAGCAGTACTTC.

V is TRBV18 and J is TRBJ2-7; perhaps TRBD1 as D (5 bases). Germline CDR1 reads KGHSH; CDR2 reads LQKENI. With 2 bases removed from V and 2 bases from J, the gap between germline ends came to 10 bases. The CDR3 spans 14 residues. The CDR3 nucleotides read TGTGCCAGCTCACCAGGGGCCCAGACCTACGAGCAGTACTTC. This codes for CASSPGAQTYEQYF.

This clonotype was observed a handful of times. V usage is TRBV5-1 and J usage is TRBJ2-6, with TRBD1 matching 11 bases. In germline, CDR1 is SGHRS, CDR2 YFSETQ. There are 18 residues in the CDR3. V was pared by 4 bases and J by 0 bases, with 6 bases of the junction left unmatched. Here the CDR3 DNA reads TGCGCCAGCAGCACAGGACAGGGGGCCGACTCTGGGGCCAACGTCCTGACTTTC. It specifies CASSTGQGADSGANVLTF.

This clonotype was counted between two and nine times. The V gene is TRBV6-5, the J gene TRBJ1-2; maybe TRBD1 (5 bases). This CDR3 has 18 residues. The germline V gene encodes CDR1 MNHEY and CDR2 SVGAGI. Trimming left V 1 base short and J 2 bases short, with 20 bases between. CDR3 region: CASSYWAASRGRNYGYTF. DNA for the CDR3: TGTGCCAGCAGTTACTGGGCTGCAAGTCGGGGACGGAACTATGGCTACACCTTC.

This clonotype turned up a few times. The chain is built from TRBV10-3 and TRBJ2-6; D unresolved. The CDR3 is 14 residues long. CDR1 and CDR2 from the germline V gene are ENHRY and SYGVKD. Trimming removed 6 bases from V and 2 bases from J, with 8 bases in between. CDR3 bases: TGTGCCATCAGCTCAGCTCCTGGGGCCAACGTCCTGACTTTC. This encodes CAISSAPGANVLTF.

The chain has TRBV21-1 and TRBJ2-1; the table gives TRBD1 as D, unverified against the DNA. TRBV21-1 is described as a pseudogene. The CDR3 has 20 amino acids. CDR3 loop: CASSKSLRRRGAVPPDEQFF. CDR3 DNA sequence: TGTGCCAGCAGCAAAAGCTTGAGACGCAGAGGAGCGGTTCCCCCCGATGAGCAGTTCTTC.

V gene TRBV29-1 combines with J gene TRBJ1-1; D is unresolved. CDR3 length: 10 amino acids. Germline CDR1 SQVTM, CDR2 ANQGSEA. Trimming removed 7 bases at V and 3 bases at J, with 6 bases between. The CDR3 loop is CSGGHTEAFF. CDR3 DNA: TGCAGCGGAGGGCACACTGAAGCTTTCTTT.

This clonotype was seen a handful of times. This chain connects TRBV20-1 to TRBJ2-2, with a weak D call TRBD1 (5 bases). The CDR3 consists of 14 residues. V lost 5 bases to trimming and J lost 0 bases, with 10 bases between them. The germline V gene has CDR1 DFQATT and CDR2 SNEGSKA (reference sequence). CDR3 sequence reads: CSASGITNTGELFF. The CDR3 DNA reads as TGCAGTGCTTCAGGGATTACGAACACCGGGGAGCTGTTTTTT.

The chain is built from TRBV5-1 and TRBJ1-4; 11 bases map to TRBD1. The germline gives CDR1 SGHRS, CDR2 YFSETQ. The junction had 9 bases not matched to a gene; V was cut back by 3 bases and J by 8 bases. The CDR3 spans 16 residues. CDR3 loop: CASSWDGQGASEKLFF. CDR3 sequence (DNA): TGCGCCAGCAGCTGGGACGGACAGGGGGCTAGCGAAAAACTGTTTTTT.

The chain joins TRBV29-1 to TRBJ2-5, with D tentatively TRBD2 (6 bases). With 3 bases removed from V and 8 bases from J, the gap between germline ends came to 19 bases. The CDR3 totals 14 residues. Germline values: CDR1 SQVTM, CDR2 ANQGSEA. CDR3 nucleotides: TGCAGCGTTGACCCCTGGGGGAGGCGAGATACCCAGTACTTC. Protein: CSVDPWGRRDTQYF.

This clonotype was observed a handful of times. The CDR3 region has the DNA TGTGCCAGCAGCTTAAGGGAGGGTGAAAAACTGTTTTTT. Translating gives CASSLREGEKLFF. V gene TRBV7-3 combines with J gene TRBJ1-4; no clear D gene. The V and J ends lost 1 base and 7 bases respectively, with 7 bases between them. The germline CDR1 and CDR2 sequences are SGHTA and FQGTGA. The CDR3 has 13 amino acids.

The genes are TRBV27 and TRBJ2-1; TRBD2 aligns across 8 bases. Near its end, the DNA agrees better with TRBJ2-7, so the J call may be wrong. The CDR3 is 14 amino acids. Germline loops: CDR1 MNHEY, CDR2 SMNVEV (reference sequence). The DNA of the CDR3 is TGTGCCAGCACTCCGGGAGGGTCCTACAATGAGCAGTACTTC. Encoded protein: CASTPGGSYNEQYF.

This clonotype has more than one count but fewer than ten. The chain links TRBV27 to TRBJ2-3, with TRBD1 as a possible D gene (5 bases). Trimming took 1 base from V and 6 from J, leaving 23 bases between them. The V gene's germline CDR1 is MNHEY and CDR2 SMNVEV (reference sequence). The CDR3 contains 18 residues. The CDR3 region has the DNA TGTGCCAGCAGTTTATTCAGGGCCCGGGTCCCCCTTTGGGATACGCAGTATTTT. Encoded protein: CASSLFRARVPLWDTQYF.

This clonotype was picked up many times. The genes are TRBV29-1 and TRBJ2-3, with D perhaps given as TRBD1 or TRBD2 (5 bases each). Germline V gene lookup returns CDR1 SQVTM and CDR2 ANQGSEA. Between the trimmed V and J ends, which lost 4 bases and 6 bases, there was a span of 5 bases. CDR3 size: 10 residues. CDR3 protein: CSVGGDTQYF. In DNA form, the CDR3 reads TGCAGCGTTGGGGGGGATACGCAGTATTTT.

The J gene is TRBJ2-5, the V gene TRBV9; D gene unclear. CDR3 length: 15 amino acids. Trimming removed 4 bases at V and 1 base at J, with 14 bases between. Germline V gene sequence: CDR1 SGDLS, CDR2 YYNGEE. The CDR3 nucleotides are TGTGCCAGCAGCCCCCAGCTAAGCACCCAAGAGACCCAGTACTTC. The encoded protein is CASSPQLSTQETQYF.

The chain combines TRBV6-5 with TRBJ2-2; 11 bases map to TRBD1. V trimming: 6 bases; J trimming: 12 bases; junction bases outside the gene matches: 3. The CDR3 contains 12 residues. The V gene's germline CDR1 is MNHEY and CDR2 SVGAGI. CDR3 protein: CASSPDRGQLFF. The CDR3 DNA follows: TGTGCCAGCAGCCCGGACAGGGGGCAGCTGTTTTTT.

This chain links TRBV2 with TRBJ1-4, with D possibly matching TRBD1 (5 bases). The germline gives CDR1 SNHLY, CDR2 FYNNEI. This CDR3 region has 16 residues. V gave up 6 bases and J gave up 4 bases, with 18 bases separating them. This CDR3 reads CASSPNRIQGNEKLFF. CDR3 bases: TGTGCCAGCAGCCCAAACAGGATCCAGGGTAATGAAAAACTGTTTTTT.

The CDR3 region is CASSFGGRGANTGELFF. The CDR3 DNA sequence: TGTGCCAGCAGTTTTGGGGGAAGGGGGGCGAACACCGGGGAGCTGTTTTTT. The rearrangement links TRBV28 to TRBJ2-2; D might be TRBD1 or TRBD2, each matching 6 bases. V lost 3 bases to trimming and J lost 0 bases, with 14 bases between them. CDR3 size: 17 residues. Per the germline V gene, CDR1 is MDHEN and CDR2 is SYDVKM.

This sequence joins TRBV12-3 or TRBV12-4 and TRBJ2-7, with 8 nucleotides matching TRBD2. Losses at the gene ends were 6 bases for V and 4 bases for J; bases not matched to a gene: 8. The CDR3 is 14 amino acids. For the CDR3, the DNA is TGTGCCAGCAGGCAGAGCGGGGGTAGTTACGAGCAGTACTTC. Its translation is CASRQSGGSYEQYF.

This clonotype was recorded only once. One end of the junction does not line up with germline, which may come from a read error. The chain is built from TRBV15 and TRBJ2-5, with TRBD2 matching 9 bases. Germline-derived CDR1 and CDR2 are LNHNV and YYDKDF (reference sequence). The CDR3 sequence is 17 residues long. CDR3: CAASRVGLASTQETQYF. CDR3 coding DNA: TGTGCCGCCAGCAGAGTCGGACTAGCGTCTACCCAAGAGACCCAGTACTTC.

This clonotype was recorded at least ten times. The CDR3 DNA reads as TGCGCCAGCAGCCGTACCGGGACAGGCGCCTACGAGCAGTACTTC. Translating it yields CASSRTGTGAYEQYF. This chain uses TRBV4-3 with TRBJ2-7; 8 nucleotides align to TRBD1. The CDR3 loop spans 15 amino acids. With V trimmed by 4 bases and J by 2 bases, 7 bases remained unmatched. From germline, CDR1 is LGHNA and CDR2 YSLEER.

In its sample, this clonotype was seen a few times. The chain combines TRBV29-1 with TRBJ1-5; no clear D gene. Germline V gene lookup returns CDR1 SQVTM and CDR2 ANQGSEA. V was clipped by 7 bases and J by 1 base, with 5 bases between them. CDR3 length equals 11 residues. CDR3 coding DNA: TGCAGCGACCAGAGCAATCAGCCCCAGCATTTT. Translated: CSDQSNQPQHF.

This clonotype has just a few counts. The chain is built from TRBV27 and TRBJ2-6, with D perhaps matching TRBD2 (5 bases). Trimming stripped 3 bases from V and 3 bases from J, with 15 bases between. The CDR3 runs 17 residues. Germline values: CDR1 MNHEY, CDR2 SMNVEV (reference sequence). DNA of the CDR3: TGTGCCAGCAGTTTTTCTACACGGGGATATGGGGCCAACGTCCTGACTTTC. This translates into CASSFSTRGYGANVLTF.

This chain connects TRBV29-1 to TRBJ2-7; 9 nucleotides agree with TRBD2. CDR3 length equals 13 residues. Germline values: CDR1 SQVTM, CDR2 ANQGSEA. Trimming cost V 8 bases and J 3 bases; bases outside gene matches: 8. The CDR3 DNA reads TGCAGCACTCAGACTAGCGGAGACTACGAGCAGTACTTC. As protein: CSTQTSGDYEQYF.

The gene calls are TRBV20-1 and TRBJ2-7; 7 nucleotides align to TRBD2. The CDR3 covers 16 residues. Germline loops: CDR1 DFQATT, CDR2 SNEGSKA (reference sequence). V was clipped by 2 bases and J by 1 base; unmatched bases: 11. The CDR3 protein is CSARKGTSVQSYEQYF. The CDR3 DNA follows: TGCAGTGCTAGAAAAGGTACTAGCGTACAGTCCTACGAGCAGTACTTC.

The chain couples TRBV28 to TRBJ1-2; 9 positions agree with TRBD1. This CDR3 region has 13 residues. V shed 8 bases, J shed 4 bases, and the junction held 5 bases outside the gene matches. Germline-derived CDR1 and CDR2 are MDHEN and SYDVKM. The CDR3, as DNA: TGTGCCAGCCGGGACAGGGACTCCTATGGCTACACCTTC. This translates into CASRDRDSYGYTF.